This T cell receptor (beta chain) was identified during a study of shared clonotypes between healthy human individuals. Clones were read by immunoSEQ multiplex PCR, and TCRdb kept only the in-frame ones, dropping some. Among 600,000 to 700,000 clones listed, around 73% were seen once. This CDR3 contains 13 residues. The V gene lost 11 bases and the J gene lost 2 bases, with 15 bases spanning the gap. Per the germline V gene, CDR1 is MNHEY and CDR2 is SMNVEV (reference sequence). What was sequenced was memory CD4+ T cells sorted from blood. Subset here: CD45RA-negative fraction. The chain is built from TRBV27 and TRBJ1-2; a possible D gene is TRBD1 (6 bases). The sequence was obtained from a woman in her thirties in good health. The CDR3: CAGPGQTNYGYTF. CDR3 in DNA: TGTGCCGGACCGGGACAAACCAACTATGGCTACACCTTC.